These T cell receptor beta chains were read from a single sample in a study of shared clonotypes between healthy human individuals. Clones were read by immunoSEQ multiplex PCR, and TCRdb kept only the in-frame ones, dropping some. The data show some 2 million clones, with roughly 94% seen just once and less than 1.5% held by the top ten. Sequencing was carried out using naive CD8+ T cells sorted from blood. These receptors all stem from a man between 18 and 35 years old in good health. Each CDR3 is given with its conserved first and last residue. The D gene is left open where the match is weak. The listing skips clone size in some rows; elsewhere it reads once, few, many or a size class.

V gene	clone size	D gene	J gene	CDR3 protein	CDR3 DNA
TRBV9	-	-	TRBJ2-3	CASSVDRATDTQYF	TGTGCCAGCAGCGTAGACAGGGCGACAGATACGCAGTATTTT
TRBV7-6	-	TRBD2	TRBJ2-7	CASSFRSGTSGLYEQYF	TGTGCCAGCAGCTTCCGATCCGGGACTAGCGGCCTCTACGAGCAGTACTTC
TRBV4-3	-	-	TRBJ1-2	CASSQDSSANYGYTF	TGCGCCAGCAGCCAAGATTCTTCAGCTAACTATGGCTACACCTTC
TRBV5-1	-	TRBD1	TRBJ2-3	CASSARRDRDTDTQYF	TGCGCCAGCAGCGCTCGCCGGGACAGGGACACAGATACGCAGTATTTT
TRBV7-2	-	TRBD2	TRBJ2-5	CASSLEPLLAGETQYF	TGTGCCAGCAGCTTAGAACCCCTCCTAGCGGGAGAGACCCAGTACTTC
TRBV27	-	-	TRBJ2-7	CASSFSEGYIPLEQYF	TGTGCCAGCAGTTTCTCGGAAGGCTATATCCCTCTCGAGCAGTACTTC
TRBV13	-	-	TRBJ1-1	CATNPYSDTEAFF	TGTGCCACCAACCCATATTCGGACACTGAAGCTTTCTTT
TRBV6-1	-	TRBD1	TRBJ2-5	CASSEGTVEETQYF	TGTGCCAGCAGTGAGGGGACAGTCGAAGAGACCCAGTACTTC
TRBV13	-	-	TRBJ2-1	CASSLEADYYNEQFF	TGTGCCAGCAGCTTAGAGGCAGACTACTACAATGAGCAGTTCTTC
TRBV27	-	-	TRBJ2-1	CASSLTSRNEQFF	TGTGCCAGCAGTTTAACTAGCCGGAATGAGCAGTTCTTC
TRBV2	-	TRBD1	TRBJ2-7	CASSVAGQGYEQYF	TGTGCCAGCAGTGTTGCGGGACAGGGCTACGAGCAGTACTTC
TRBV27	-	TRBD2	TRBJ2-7	CASSFNSGGDEQYF	TGTGCCAGCAGTTTTAATAGCGGGGGAGACGAGCAGTACTTC
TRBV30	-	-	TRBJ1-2	CAWSYPLLGYGYTF	TGTGCCTGGAGTTACCCCCTTTTGGGGTATGGCTACACCTTC
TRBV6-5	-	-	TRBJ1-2	CASSSAGMEGYTF	TGTGCCAGCAGTTCAGCGGGGATGGAGGGCTACACCTTC
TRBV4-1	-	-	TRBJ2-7	CASSQVTAETGASYEQYF	TGCGCCAGCAGCCAAGTTACTGCCGAAACCGGGGCCTCCTACGAGCAGTACTTC
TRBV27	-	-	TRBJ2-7	CASTPSRGESSYEQYF	TGTGCCAGCACCCCGTCACGTGGGGAGTCCTCCTACGAGCAGTACTTC
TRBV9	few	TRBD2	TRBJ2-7	CASSEGLAETYEQYF	TGTGCCAGCAGCGAAGGACTAGCGGAGACCTACGAGCAGTACTTC
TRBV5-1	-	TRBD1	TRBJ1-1	CASSLQGQGGTEAFF	TGCGCCAGCAGCTTGCAGGGACAGGGAGGCACTGAAGCTTTCTTT
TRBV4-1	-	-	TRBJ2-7	CASTRALSSYEQYF	TGCGCCAGCACTCGGGCGCTGAGCTCCTACGAGCAGTACTTC
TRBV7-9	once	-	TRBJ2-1	CASRRGSNEQFF	TGTGCCAGCAGGAGGGGCAGCAATGAGCAGTTCTTC
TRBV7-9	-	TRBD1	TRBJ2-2	CASSFAFDGTGENTGELFF	TGTGCCAGCAGCTTTGCGTTTGATGGGACAGGGGAGAACACCGGGGAGCTGTTTTTT
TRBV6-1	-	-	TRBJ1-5	CASSDWDNQPQHF	TGTGCCAGCAGTGATTGGGACAATCAGCCCCAGCATTTT
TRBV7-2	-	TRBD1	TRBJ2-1	CASSSSGTAYNEQFF	TGTGCCAGCAGCTCCTCCGGGACAGCATACAATGAGCAGTTCTTC
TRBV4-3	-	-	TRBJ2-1	CASSPDRAYNEQFF	TGCGCCAGCAGCCCAGACCGGGCATACAATGAGCAGTTCTTC
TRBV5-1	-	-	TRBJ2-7	CASSFGTDSYEQYF	TGCGCCAGCAGCTTCGGGACCGACTCCTACGAGCAGTACTTC
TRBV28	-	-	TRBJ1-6	CASSLRVRNSPLHF	TGTGCCAGCAGTTTACGGGTGAGGAATTCACCCCTCCACTTT
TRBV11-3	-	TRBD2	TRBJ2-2	CASSLATSGLNTGELFF	TGTGCCAGCAGCTTAGCCACTAGCGGCCTGAACACCGGGGAGCTGTTTTTT
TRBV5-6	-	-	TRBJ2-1	CASSPLAAVNEQFF	TGTGCCAGCAGCCCGCTCGCGGCGGTCAATGAGCAGTTCTTC
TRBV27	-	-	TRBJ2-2	CASSLFASGELFF	TGTGCCAGCAGTTTATTCGCGAGCGGGGAGCTGTTTTTT
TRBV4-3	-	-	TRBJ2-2	CASRSFPVNTGELFF	TGCGCCAGCAGATCGTTCCCGGTAAACACCGGGGAGCTGTTTTTT
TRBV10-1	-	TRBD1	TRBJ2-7	CASSSGQAPYEQYF	TGCGCCAGCAGTTCGGGACAGGCCCCCTACGAGCAGTACTTC
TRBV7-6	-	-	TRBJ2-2	CASSPTAGELFF	TGTGCCAGCAGCCCCACGGCCGGGGAGCTGTTTTTT